These 21 T cell receptor beta chains were all obtained from the same sample, sequenced in a study of post-analysis software for immune sequencing data. The TCR beta cDNA libraries contained unique molecular identifiers. TCRdb called the PCR reads again in MiXCR, with one record for every CDR3 protein. The sample comprises about 160,000 distinct CDR3 sequences, roughly 35% of which are singletons, and about 26% rests with the top ten. The specimen was blood, collected after autologous hematopoietic stem cell transplantation. All receptors derive from a girl aged 5-17 years with multiple sclerosis.

The chain carries TRBV28 and TRBJ1-1, with D hard to call. The V and J ends lost 5 bases and 3 bases respectively, with 22 bases between them. CDR1 and CDR2 (germline): MDHEN, SYDVKM. This CDR3 region has 17 residues. CDR3: CASSPLIRVTGDTEAFF. In DNA form, the CDR3 reads TGTGCCAGCAGTCCTTTGATCCGGGTCACCGGCGACACTGAAGCTTTCTTT.

There are a few counts of this clonotype. This chain links TRBV5-6 with TRBJ1-2; no clear D. The CDR3 loop spans 15 amino acids. Germline V gene lookup returns CDR1 SGHDT and CDR2 YYEEEE. Trimming removed 6 bases from V and 0 bases from J, with 15 bases in between. CDR3 sequence: CASNDGVQANYGYTF. In DNA, the CDR3 is TGTGCCAGCAACGACGGAGTACAAGCTAACTATGGCTACACCTTC. Full variable domain (remainder filled in from reference TRBV5-6 and TRBJ1-2): DAGVTQSPTHLIKTRGQQVTLRCSPKSGHDTVSWYQQALGQGPQFIFQYYEEEERQRGNFPDRFSGHQFPNYSSELNVNALLLGDSALYLCASNDGVQANYGYTFGSGTRLTVV.

Of note for this clonotype: A much larger clone sits a single nucleotide away, making a read error possible. DNA for the CDR3: TGTGCCAGCAGCTTAGCCACCGGGACAGGGTTAACGGGGAGGACCCAGTACTTC. Its translation is CASSLATGTGLTGRTQYF. The chain carries TRBV7-8 and TRBJ2-5; 9 bases match TRBD1. After removal of 0 bases from V and 7 bases from J, the junction contained 15 bases not matched to a gene. The CDR3 runs to 18 residues. Per the germline V gene, CDR1 is SGHVS and CDR2 is FQNEAQ.

This clonotype has a count of ten or more. The chain has TRBV15 and TRBJ2-5; unclear D gene. This CDR3 has 14 residues. Trimming removed 0 bases at V and 1 base at J, with 6 bases between. Germline V gene sequence: CDR1 LNHNV, CDR2 YYDKDF (reference sequence). This CDR3 reads CATSREPRQETQYF. DNA for the CDR3: TGTGCCACCAGCAGAGAACCGCGCCAAGAGACCCAGTACTTC.

This clonotype came up many times. The rearrangement uses TRBV12-3 or TRBV12-4 and TRBJ2-1; D possibly corresponds to TRBD2 (6 bases). Trimming took off 3 bases at V and 0 bases at J, with 15 bases between the two ends. This CDR3 contains 17 residues. The DNA of the CDR3 is TGTGCCAGCAGTTTCTGGAATAGCGGCCTCTCCTACAATGAGCAGTTCTTC. The encoded protein is CASSFWNSGLSYNEQFF.

As concerns this clonotype: A read error is possible here, since a much larger clone lies one base away. The chain uses TRBV12-3 or TRBV12-4 and TRBJ2-3; possible D gene TRBD2, 6 bases. V was clipped by 6 bases and J by 4 bases, with 20 bases between them. The CDR3 has 16 amino acids. The CDR3 spells CASSSFHSGGADTQYF. The CDR3 coding sequence is TGTGCCAGCAGCAGTTTCCATAGCGGAGGCGCAGATACGCAGTATTTT.

The rearrangement uses TRBV24-1 and TRBJ2-5, with 16 bases lining up with TRBD2. V dropped 4 bases and J dropped 5; count of bases not matched to a gene: 6. Germline values: CDR1 KGHDR, CDR2 SFDVKD. The CDR3 spans 17 residues. The CDR3 coding sequence is TGTGCCACCAGTGAGGGGACTAGCGGGAGGGCCGGCGAGACCCAGTACTTC. Amino acids: CATSEGTSGRAGETQYF.

Note on this clonotype: The limits of the CDR3 on the DNA are not certain, so only TCRdb's listed CDR3 is given. The chain carries TRBV4-1 and TRBJ2-3; the table calls TRBD2, which could not be checked here. The V gene's germline CDR1 is MGHRA and CDR2 YSYEKL. The CDR3 is made up of 24 amino acids, end residues included. The CDR3: CASSHTSRSSNEQFFGPGTDTQYF.

Turning to this clonotype: A junction boundary mismatches the germline segment, possibly from a read error. The V and J genes are TRBV5-1 and TRBJ2-7; D perhaps matches TRBD2 (5 bases). The CDR3 consists of 15 residues. Germline V gene sequence: CDR1 SGHRS, CDR2 YFSETQ. This CDR3 is CACSLAPADSYEQYF. The CDR3 coding sequence is TGCGCCTGCAGCTTGGCTCCAGCGGACTCCTACGAGCAGTACTTC.

The table lists this clonotype with a few counts. The chain is built from TRBV3-1 and TRBJ2-1; no firm D call. The CDR3 consists of 15 residues. V was pared by 1 base and J by 5 bases, with 12 bases between. Germline CDR1 LGHDT, CDR2 YNNKEL (reference sequence). In DNA form, the CDR3 reads TGTGCCAGCAGCCAAGTGTTCTCCGCGGACAATGAGCAGTTCTTC. As protein: CASSQVFSADNEQFF.

The CDR3 sequence is CASSYPIAGESRHEQFF. The DNA of the CDR3 is TGTGCCAGCAGTTACCCCATAGCGGGAGAGTCTCGACATGAGCAGTTCTTC. The V call is TRBV6-5, the J call TRBJ2-1; 9 bases map to TRBD2. Germline loops: CDR1 MNHEY, CDR2 SVGAGI. The CDR3 totals 17 residues. The J segment lost 8 bases and the V segment lost 2 bases, leaving 13 bases of the junction unmatched.

About this clonotype: Since no conserved phenylalanine or tryptophan closes the CDR3, a read error is the likely cause. This chain links TRBV4-1 with TRBJ2-7; TRBD1 might be the D (5 bases). The assigned J gene may be wrong: the sequence end matches TRBJ2-5 better. This CDR3 comprises 15 residues. Germline CDR1 reads MGHRA; CDR2 reads YSYEKL. The CDR3 DNA reads TGCGCCAGCAGCCAAGATGGGGCGGCCCAAGAGACCCAGTACTGC. Translation gives CASSQDGAAQETQYC.

Turning to this clonotype: This clone may be a read error of a much larger clone one base away. The V and J genes are TRBV28 and TRBJ1-4; D is unclear. This CDR3 is 15 amino acids long. Germline loops: CDR1 MDHEN, CDR2 SYDVKM. Deletions cut 5 bases from V and 5 bases from J, with 15 bases between. CDR3 sequence (DNA): TGTGCCAGCAGTCCATCAAGGGAACCGAATGAAAAACTGTTTTTT. Residues: CASSPSREPNEKLFF.

The gene calls are TRBV4-3 and TRBJ2-5, with TRBD1 identical over 7 bases. The closer fit of TRBJ2-7 to the DNA end suggests the J call may be wrong. CDR3 length equals 15 residues. The V gene's germline CDR1 is LGHNA and CDR2 YSLEER. For the CDR3, the DNA is TGCGCCAGCAGCCAAGAGGCAGGGGGTGTTTACGAGCAGTACTTC. As protein: CASSQEAGGVYEQYF.

The chain links TRBV12-3 or TRBV12-4 to TRBJ1-1; D is unresolved. The CDR3 loop spans 12 amino acids. Trimming cost V 3 bases and J 4 bases, with 6 bases left between them. CDR3 amino acids: CASSLVATEAFF. In DNA form, the CDR3 reads TGTGCCAGCAGTTTGGTTGCCACTGAAGCTTTCTTT.

This chain joins TRBV5-1 and TRBJ2-1; D is unclear. The CDR3 runs to 14 residues. Germline V gene data show CDR1 as SGHRS and CDR2 as YFSETQ. V dropped 1 base and J dropped 4 bases, with 9 bases sitting between them. In nucleotides, the CDR3 is TGCGCCAGCAGCTTGAGGGCAGAATACAATGAGCAGTTCTTC. Amino acid sequence: CASSLRAEYNEQFF.

This clonotype was detected only a few times. This chain connects TRBV28 to TRBJ1-5; D possibly corresponds to TRBD1 (6 bases). This CDR3 comprises 16 residues. Trimming removed 3 bases at V and 5 bases at J, with 17 bases between. CDR1 is MDHEN, CDR2 SYDVKM, per germline. The CDR3 DNA reads TGTGCCAGCAGTTTGGTTGGGGGGGCAGGTGATCAGCCCCAGCATTTT. Amino acids: CASSLVGGAGDQPQHF.

This chain links TRBV20-1 with TRBJ2-7; 9 bases match TRBD2. The V segment lost 5 bases and the J segment 1 base; nucleotides outside the gene matches: 12. This CDR3 spans 16 amino acids. CDR1 is DFQATT, CDR2 SNEGSKA, per germline (reference sequence). The CDR3 DNA reads TGCAGTGCTGGCCCACTAGCGGGCCGCCTATCCTACGAGCAGTACTTC. Its protein product is CSAGPLAGRLSYEQYF.

V is TRBV5-1 and J is TRBJ1-6, with 10 bases matching TRBD1. Germline CDR1 SGHRS, CDR2 YFSETQ. This CDR3 is 14 amino acids long. J gave up 10 bases and V 6 bases, and 7 bases lay outside the gene matches. This CDR3 reads CASNRGTGESPLHF. In nucleotides, the CDR3 is TGCGCCAGCAACCGAGGGACAGGGGAATCACCCCTCCACTTT.

This clonotype was recorded once. V is TRBV5-5 and J is TRBJ1-5; D remains unclear. CDR1 is SGHKS, CDR2 YYEKEE, per germline (reference sequence). The CDR3 totals 14 residues. Deletions cut 4 bases from V and 4 bases from J, with 12 bases between. In DNA form, the CDR3 reads TGTGCCAGCAGCCCGGAGAACGCAAATCAGCCCCAGCATTTT. It yields the protein CASSPENANQPQHF.

The chain employs TRBV12-3 or TRBV12-4 and TRBJ2-1, with D possibly TRBD2 on 6 matching bases. V was shortened by 5 bases and J by 3 bases, with 11 bases between the two germline ends. This CDR3 is 14 amino acids long. In nucleotides, the CDR3 is TGTGCCAGCAGTAGGGGTAGCGGCTACAATGAGCAGTTCTTC. It specifies CASSRGSGYNEQFF.